The rows below give T cell receptor beta chains drawn from one sample of a study of T-cell reconstitution after alpha-beta-depleted transplantation in children. One entry per CDR3 protein results from TCRdb running MiXCR on the PCR reads. This table has about 540,000 distinct CDR3 sequences, 15% to 20% appearing once. The sequences come from PBMCs from the stem cell graft donor, collected from the stem cell graft. These receptors all come from a human donor who donated a stem cell graft to a child with acute lymphoblastic leukemia. CDR3s include the opening cysteine and the closing phenylalanine or tryptophan. The D gene is left open where the match is weak. A row's size may be missing; if present it is once, few, many or a size class.

length	V	size	D	J	DNA	CDR3
14	TRBV29-1	few	NA	TRBJ2-3	TGCAGCGTCGCCGATCCTTTAGGCACAGATACGCAGTATTTT	CSVADPLGTDTQYF
16	TRBV27	NA	TRBD1	TRBJ2-5	TGTGCCAGCAGAAACAGGGGACCTTATTCCCAAGAGACCCAGTACTTC	CASRNRGPYSQETQYF
15	TRBV12-3/TRBV12-4	few	TRBD1	TRBJ2-5	TGTGCCAGCAGTTCCGGGACAGGGGGGGAAGAGACCCAGTACTTC	CASSSGTGGEETQYF
14	TRBV29-1	few	TRBD2	TRBJ2-7	TGCAGCGGGACTCAGGGCGGGGGGTCCTACGAGCAGTACTTC	CSGTQGGGSYEQYF
15	TRBV7-6	few	NA	TRBJ1-5	TGTGCCAGCAGCTTAGGGGCCGGGATTTATGAGCCCCAGCATTTT	CASSLGAGIYEPQHF
14	TRBV29-1	few	TRBD2	TRBJ2-2	TGCAGCGTCCCTCAGCGGGAGAACACCGGGGAGCTGTTTTTT	CSVPQRENTGELFF
14	TRBV12-3/TRBV12-4	NA	TRBD2	TRBJ2-1	TGTGCCAGCAGGATGGGGACTAGCAGCCATGAGCAGTTCTTC	CASRMGTSSHEQFF
16	TRBV20-1	NA	TRBD2	TRBJ2-7	TGCAGTGCTAGAGATGAGGAGACTAGCGACTTCTACGAGCAGTACTTC	CSARDEETSDFYEQYF
11	TRBV20-1	few	NA	TRBJ2-7	TGCAGTGCGCTCCAACCCTACGAGCAGTACTTC	CSALQPYEQYF
16	TRBV7-6	NA	NA	TRBJ2-3	TGTGCCAGCAGCCCCACAGAGAGCCCCACCACAGATACGCAGTATTTT	CASSPTESPTTDTQYF
14	TRBV7-3	NA	NA	TRBJ2-2	TGTGCCAGCCGCCTAGGGGCGAACACCGGGGAGCTGTTTTTT	CASRLGANTGELFF
15	TRBV5-6	few	NA	TRBJ2-6	TGTGCCAGCAGCGTCAGGGACCCCGGGGCCAACGTCCTGACTTTC	CASSVRDPGANVLTF
15	TRBV5-1	NA	NA	TRBJ2-6	TGCGCCAGCAGCTTGGCGGGCGTTGGGGCCAACGTCCTGACTTTC	CASSLAGVGANVLTF
14	TRBV5-1	NA	NA	TRBJ2-7	TGCGCCAGCAGCTTGTACGGGAGAACGTACGAGCAGTACTTC	CASSLYGRTYEQYF
17	TRBV3-1	few	TRBD2	TRBJ2-3	TGTGCCAGCAGCCAAGCCCCGGCGGGAGCCATCACAGATACGCAGTATTTT	CASSQAPAGAITDTQYF
13	TRBV3-1	few	NA	TRBJ2-7	TGTGCCAGCAGCCAAGGTAGAAGTACCGAGCAGTACTTC	CASSQGRSTEQYF
13	TRBV29-1	NA	TRBD1	TRBJ2-2	TGCAGCGTTCGGGACAGGAACACCGGGGAGCTGTTTTTT	CSVRDRNTGELFF
15	TRBV7-9	few	NA	TRBJ2-1	TGTGCCAGCAGTCGACAGGGACTACGGTACAATGAGCAGTTCTTC	CASSRQGLRYNEQFF
15	TRBV14	few	TRBD2	TRBJ2-1	TGTGCCAGCAGCCGGGGACTAGCGGGTAGGAATGAGCAGTTCTTC	CASSRGLAGRNEQFF
12	TRBV27	NA	NA	TRBJ2-2	TGTGCCAGCAGTTTTATGACCGGGGAGCTGTTTTTT	CASSFMTGELFF
16	TRBV6-5	few	TRBD1	TRBJ2-7	TGTGCCAGCAGTTCTCTCCGGGACAGGGTCTCCTACGAGCAGTACTTC	CASSSLRDRVSYEQYF
15	TRBV7-9	NA	NA	TRBJ2-7	TGTGCCAGCAGCTTATCGGGGGCTGGAGCCTACGAGCAGTACTTC	CASSLSGAGAYEQYF
16	TRBV7-9	few	TRBD1	TRBJ1-1	TGTGCCAGCAGCCGATCAAGAAGGCAGGGGGAAACTGAAGCTTTCTTT	CASSRSRRQGETEAFF
12	TRBV5-1	few	NA	TRBJ2-2	TGCGCCAGCAGCTTCGGGTCTCGGGAGCTGTTTTTT	CASSFGSRELFF
15	TRBV2	NA	TRBD1	TRBJ2-3	TGTGCCAGCAGTGAATGGGCAGGGGGCGCAGATACGCAGTATTTT	CASSEWAGGADTQYF
13	TRBV7-9	NA	NA	TRBJ2-5	TGTGCCAGCATCCCTGCAGGGGAAGAGACCCAGTACTTC	CASIPAGEETQYF
16	TRBV4-1	NA	TRBD2	TRBJ2-5	TGCGCCAGCAGTCTCCCTAGCGGGAGCGGGGAAGAGACCCAGTACTTC	CASSLPSGSGEETQYF
14	TRBV5-1	few	TRBD1	TRBJ2-1	TGCGCCAGCAGGTCCGGGACAGCCTACAATGAGCAGTTCTTC	CASRSGTAYNEQFF
13	TRBV2	many	NA	TRBJ1-2	TGTGCCAGCAGTTTTCGGGCAGGCGGAGGCTACACCTTC	CASSFRAGGGYTF
15	TRBV11-2	few	TRBD1	TRBJ1-3	TGTGCCAGCAGCCCCACTGACAGGGTAAAGGACACCATATATTTT	CASSPTDRVKDTIYF
12	TRBV20-1	NA	NA	TRBJ2-7	TGCAGTGCTAGGCCCGGGAACTACGAGCAGTACTTC	CSARPGNYEQYF
14	TRBV27	NA	NA	TRBJ2-1	TGTGCCAGCTCTCACAGAGGGTCCTACAATGAGCAGTTCTTC	CASSHRGSYNEQFF
13	TRBV5-1	few	TRBD2	TRBJ2-7	TGCGCCAGTCAGCGGGAGAGTTTAGGCGAGCAGTACTTC	CASQRESLGEQYF
15	TRBV12-3/TRBV12-4	NA	TRBD1	TRBJ1-2	TGTGCCAGCATCCTTCGACAGGGGGCGTTTGGTGGCTACACCTTC	CASILRQGAFGGYTF
17	TRBV4-1	few	NA	TRBJ2-6	TGCGCCAGCAGCCAGGACCCAACAGGGTCAGGGGCCAACGTCCTGACTTTC	CASSQDPTGSGANVLTF
15	TRBV12-3/TRBV12-4	NA	TRBD1	TRBJ2-3	TGTGCCAGCAGTCCCTGGACAGGGTCAACAGATACGCAGTATTTT	CASSPWTGSTDTQYF
14	TRBV29-1	few	NA	TRBJ2-1	TGCAGCACTCATGGGGGCCCATTGGGCAATGAGCAGTTCTTC	CSTHGGPLGNEQFF
15	TRBV4-1	few	NA	TRBJ2-7	TGCGCCAGCAGCCAAGATCGTAAGGCCTTCTACGAGCAGTACTTC	CASSQDRKAFYEQYF
16	TRBV9	few	NA	TRBJ2-2	TGTGCCAGCAGCGTTGATTCAGCTACATTTACCGGGGAGCTGTTTTTT	CASSVDSATFTGELFF
14	TRBV19	NA	NA	TRBJ2-1	TGTGCCAGTAGTAGTCCCGTCCCGGGAAATGAGCAGTTCTTC	CASSSPVPGNEQFF
17	TRBV6-5	NA	NA	TRBJ1-1	TGTGCCAGCATTATCCCGGGACTCAAGTCCGGAGGGACTGAAGCTTTCTTT	CASIIPGLKSGGTEAFF
17	TRBV6-5	few	NA	TRBJ2-3	TGTGCCAGCAGTTACTCGAAATACAGGGTGGGAACAGATACGCAGTATTTT	CASSYSKYRVGTDTQYF
12	TRBV29-1	few	NA	TRBJ1-5	TGCAGCGTTGGCAGGAATAATCAGCCCCAGCATTTT	CSVGRNNQPQHF
14	TRBV11-2	few	TRBD1	TRBJ2-1	TGTGCCAGCAGTGAGGGACAGTCATACAATGAGCAGTTCTTC	CASSEGQSYNEQFF
14	TRBV5-1	few	NA	TRBJ2-7	TGCGCCAGCAGCATGGGAGGACCGATCTACGAGCAGTACTTC	CASSMGGPIYEQYF
14	TRBV7-7	NA	TRBD2	TRBJ2-1	TGTACCACGGGGGTAGCGGGAAGGTACAATGAGCAGTTCTTC	CTTGVAGRYNEQFF
14	TRBV20-1	NA	NA	TRBJ1-1	TGCAGTGCTTTAGGGTCCGATGGTGACACTGAAGCTTTCTTT	CSALGSDGDTEAFF
10	TRBV29-1	NA	NA	TRBJ1-1	TGCAGCAGATCGAACACTGAAGCTTTCTTT	CSRSNTEAFF
14	TRBV20-1	few	TRBD1	TRBJ1-1	TGCAGTGCCGGGGGGGACAGGGTGGGGACTGAAGCTTTCTTT	CSAGGDRVGTEAFF
15	TRBV5-8	few	TRBD2	TRBJ2-1	TGTGCCAGCAGCTTTCAGCGGGAGCCGTACAATGAGCAGTTCTTC	CASSFQREPYNEQFF
14	TRBV6-5	once	NA	TRBJ1-5	TGTGCCAGCAGTTTAACGGGGGACCATCAGCCCCAGCATTTT	CASSLTGDHQPQHF
16	TRBV9	few	TRBD2	TRBJ2-1	TGTGCCAGCAGCGCCGATCCGGGACTAGCCTACAATGAGCAGTTCTTC	CASSADPGLAYNEQFF